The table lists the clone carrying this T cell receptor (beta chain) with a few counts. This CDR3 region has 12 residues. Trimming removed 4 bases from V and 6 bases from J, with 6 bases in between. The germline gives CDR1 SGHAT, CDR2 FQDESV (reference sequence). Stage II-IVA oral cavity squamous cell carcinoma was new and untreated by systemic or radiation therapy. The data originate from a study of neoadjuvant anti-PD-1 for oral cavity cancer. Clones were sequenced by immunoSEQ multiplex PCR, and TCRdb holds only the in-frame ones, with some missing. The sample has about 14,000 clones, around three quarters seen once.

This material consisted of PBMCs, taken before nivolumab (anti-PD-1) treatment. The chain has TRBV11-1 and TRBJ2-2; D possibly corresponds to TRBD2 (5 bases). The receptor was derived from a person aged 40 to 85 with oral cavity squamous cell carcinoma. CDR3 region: CASSSSSGELFF. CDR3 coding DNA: TGTGCCAGCAGCTCTAGCTCCGGGGAGCTGTTTTTT.